This entry describes one T cell receptor beta chain. Generated by immunoSEQ multiplex PCR, the TCRdb table keeps only in-frame clones and is missing some. The table has a few hundred thousand clones, more than 95% seen once. The sample belongs to a study of shared clonotypes between healthy human individuals. The germline gives CDR1 MNHEY, CDR2 SMNVEV (reference sequence). The length of the CDR3 is 16 residues. J was trimmed by 4 bases and V by 7 bases; bases with no gene match: 14. This chain links TRBV27 with TRBJ2-7, with 9 bases lining up with TRBD1. The sequencing sample was made of naive CD4+ T cells sorted from blood. This sample's subset: CD45RA+ positively selected. The origin of this receptor is a woman aged 25-40 years in good health. This CDR3 is CASKAITGQGRYEQYF. CDR3 nucleotides: TGTGCCAGCAAAGCAATAACGGGACAGGGAAGGTACGAGCAGTACTTC.